A selection of T cell receptor beta chains follows, all from one sample in a study of T-cell reconstitution after alpha-beta-depleted transplantation in children. Via MiXCR, TCRdb re-called the PCR reads, giving one row per CDR3 protein. The data hold about 420,000 distinct CDR3 sequences, with roughly 17% observed a single time. Specimen: PBMCs, mostly from graft donor cells, collected 360 days after TCRalphabeta/CD19-depleted stem cell transplant. These receptors were collected from a boy younger than two who had a stem cell transplant for Wiskott-Aldrich syndrome, so the T cells may come from the graft donor. Each CDR3 is given with its conserved first and last residue. D genes are given only for firm matches. Size tells how often a clone was seen (once, few, many) or the class of an expanded clone, and some rows leave it out.

d_call: NA; v_call: TRBV7-2; clone_size: few; j_call: TRBJ2-7; cdr3_aa: CASTFGGGASYEQYF; cdr3_nt: TGTGCCAGCACCTTTGGAGGGGGCGCGTCCTACGAGCAGTACTTC
d_call: NA; v_call: TRBV20-1; clone_size: few; j_call: TRBJ2-2; cdr3_aa: CSAGANTGELFF; cdr3_nt: TGCAGTGCAGGGGCGAACACCGGGGAGCTGTTTTTT
d_call: NA; v_call: TRBV5-1; clone_size: few; j_call: TRBJ2-7; cdr3_aa: CASSRWDNPYEQYF; cdr3_nt: TGCGCCAGCAGCAGGTGGGACAACCCCTACGAGCAGTACTTC
d_call: NA; v_call: TRBV28; clone_size: NA; j_call: TRBJ1-6; cdr3_aa: CASTSHGASPLHF; cdr3_nt: TGTGCCAGCACCTCCCACGGTGCTTCACCCCTCCACTTT
d_call: TRBD2; v_call: TRBV29-1; clone_size: few; j_call: TRBJ2-1; cdr3_aa: CSVEDFGLAGNNEQFF; cdr3_nt: TGCAGCGTTGAAGACTTCGGACTAGCGGGAAACAATGAGCAGTTCTTC
d_call: TRBD1; v_call: TRBV5-1; clone_size: few; j_call: TRBJ2-1; cdr3_aa: CASSLQGTGRLYNEQFF; cdr3_nt: TGCGCCAGCAGCTTGCAGGGGACAGGGAGACTTTACAATGAGCAGTTCTTC
d_call: NA; v_call: TRBV7-2; clone_size: NA; j_call: TRBJ2-2; cdr3_aa: CASSLDRGATGELFF; cdr3_nt: TGTGCCAGCAGCTTAGATCGGGGGGCGACCGGGGAGCTGTTTTTT
d_call: TRBD1; v_call: TRBV6-5; clone_size: once; j_call: TRBJ1-3; cdr3_aa: CASSYPTGSGNTIYF; cdr3_nt: TGTGCCAGCAGTTACCCGACAGGGTCTGGAAACACCATATATTTT
d_call: NA; v_call: TRBV18; clone_size: NA; j_call: TRBJ2-7; cdr3_aa: CASSPRISGYEQYF; cdr3_nt: TGTGCCAGCTCACCACGAATAAGCGGCTACGAGCAGTACTTC
d_call: NA; v_call: TRBV10-3; clone_size: few; j_call: TRBJ2-7; cdr3_aa: CAIKDITYEQYF; cdr3_nt: TGTGCCATCAAAGACATTACCTACGAGCAGTACTTC
d_call: NA; v_call: TRBV4-3; clone_size: few; j_call: TRBJ1-2; cdr3_aa: CASSQWDIGYGYTF; cdr3_nt: TGCGCCAGCAGCCAATGGGACATCGGCTATGGCTACACCTTC
d_call: NA; v_call: TRBV29-1; clone_size: few; j_call: TRBJ1-1; cdr3_aa: CSVRMGGSTEAFF; cdr3_nt: TGCAGCGTACGTATGGGGGGATCCACTGAAGCTTTCTTT
d_call: TRBD1; v_call: TRBV4-3; clone_size: few; j_call: TRBJ2-1; cdr3_aa: CASSQVDRVYNEQFF; cdr3_nt: TGCGCCAGCAGCCAAGTCGACAGGGTCTACAATGAGCAGTTCTTC
d_call: NA; v_call: TRBV18; clone_size: NA; j_call: TRBJ2-7; cdr3_aa: CASSPLKGIGEQYF; cdr3_nt: TGTGCCAGCTCACCACTTAAAGGGATCGGGGAGCAGTACTTC
d_call: TRBD2; v_call: TRBV20-1; clone_size: few; j_call: TRBJ2-7; cdr3_aa: CSARVSGSSSYEQYF; cdr3_nt: TGCAGTGCTAGAGTTAGCGGGAGTAGTTCCTACGAGCAGTACTTC
d_call: NA; v_call: TRBV4-1; clone_size: few; j_call: TRBJ1-6; cdr3_aa: CASSQVSLSYNSPLHF; cdr3_nt: TGCGCCAGCAGCCAAGTCTCTCTCTCCTATAATTCACCCCTCCACTTT
d_call: NA; v_call: TRBV10-3; clone_size: NA; j_call: TRBJ1-1; cdr3_aa: CAISDGNEAFF; cdr3_nt: TGTGCCATCAGTGACGGTAATGAAGCTTTCTTT
d_call: TRBD1; v_call: TRBV12-3/TRBV12-4; clone_size: few; j_call: TRBJ2-7; cdr3_aa: CASSLGTAEQYF; cdr3_nt: TGTGCCAGCAGCCTTGGGACAGCCGAGCAGTACTTC
d_call: TRBD1; v_call: TRBV7-2; clone_size: NA; j_call: TRBJ1-5; cdr3_aa: CASSLGMAGGGQPQHF; cdr3_nt: TGTGCCAGCAGCTTAGGGATGGCAGGGGGTGGTCAGCCCCAGCATTTT
d_call: NA; v_call: TRBV7-2; clone_size: NA; j_call: TRBJ1-1; cdr3_aa: CASSLTHLAEAFF; cdr3_nt: TGTGCCAGCAGCTTAACCCATTTGGCAGAAGCTTTCTTT
d_call: TRBD2; v_call: TRBV20-1; clone_size: NA; j_call: TRBJ2-3; cdr3_aa: CSARTSGRVFTDTQYF; cdr3_nt: TGCAGTGCTAGGACTAGCGGGAGGGTCTTCACAGATACGCAGTATTTT
d_call: NA; v_call: TRBV28; clone_size: few; j_call: TRBJ2-7; cdr3_aa: CASVRGGTRDYEQYF; cdr3_nt: TGTGCCAGCGTTAGGGGGGGTACAAGGGACTACGAGCAGTACTTC
d_call: NA; v_call: TRBV6-6; clone_size: NA; j_call: TRBJ2-7; cdr3_aa: CASSYLRGGGQYF; cdr3_nt: TGTGCCAGCAGTTACCTCCGTGGTGGGGGGCAGTACTTC
d_call: TRBD2; v_call: TRBV11-1; clone_size: NA; j_call: TRBJ2-5; cdr3_aa: CASSLLGLAAGSAEETQYF; cdr3_nt: TGTGCCAGCAGCCTCTTGGGACTAGCGGCTGGTTCGGCGGAAGAGACCCAGTACTTC
d_call: NA; v_call: TRBV20-1; clone_size: few; j_call: TRBJ2-7; cdr3_aa: CSAIPGGFYEQYF; cdr3_nt: TGCAGTGCCATCCCTGGAGGGTTCTACGAGCAGTACTTC
d_call: TRBD2; v_call: TRBV2; clone_size: few; j_call: TRBJ2-5; cdr3_aa: CAFRSLIAGGPLGETQYF; cdr3_nt: TGTGCCTTCCGTTCTTTAATAGCGGGAGGGCCGCTTGGAGAGACCCAGTACTTC
d_call: NA; v_call: TRBV6-5; clone_size: NA; j_call: TRBJ2-6; cdr3_aa: CASSYLTVPLSGANVLTF; cdr3_nt: TGTGCCAGCAGTTATTTAACAGTTCCCCTATCTGGGGCCAACGTCCTGACTTTC
d_call: TRBD1; v_call: TRBV11-2; clone_size: NA; j_call: TRBJ2-7; cdr3_aa: CASSVQGVPYEQYF; cdr3_nt: TGTGCCAGCAGCGTACAGGGGGTCCCCTACGAGCAGTACTTC
d_call: NA; v_call: TRBV2; clone_size: many; j_call: TRBJ2-3; cdr3_aa: CASSARGRPRADTQYF; cdr3_nt: TGTGCCAGCAGTGCGAGGGGCCGTCCACGGGCAGATACGCAGTATTTT
d_call: NA; v_call: TRBV9; clone_size: NA; j_call: TRBJ2-1; cdr3_aa: CASSVESVNYNEQFF; cdr3_nt: TGTGCCAGCAGCGTAGAAAGCGTAAACTACAATGAGCAGTTCTTC
d_call: NA; v_call: TRBV5-1; clone_size: few; j_call: TRBJ1-4; cdr3_aa: CASSLFTGGEKLFF; cdr3_nt: TGCGCCAGCAGCTTGTTTACAGGCGGAGAAAAACTGTTTTTT
d_call: NA; v_call: TRBV7-2; clone_size: few; j_call: TRBJ2-3; cdr3_aa: CASSLEETDTQYF; cdr3_nt: TGTGCCAGCAGCTTAGAAGAGACAGATACGCAGTATTTT
d_call: NA; v_call: TRBV3-1; clone_size: NA; j_call: TRBJ2-3; cdr3_aa: CASSRSGDTQYF; cdr3_nt: TGTGCCAGCAGCCGATCCGGGGATACGCAGTATTTT
d_call: NA; v_call: TRBV5-1; clone_size: few; j_call: TRBJ2-2; cdr3_aa: CASSHLRIANTGELFF; cdr3_nt: TGCGCCAGCAGCCACCTTCGCATCGCGAACACCGGGGAGCTGTTTTTT
d_call: TRBD2; v_call: TRBV7-6; clone_size: NA; j_call: TRBJ2-2; cdr3_aa: CASSRSGSWTGELFF; cdr3_nt: TGTGCCAGCAGCCGTAGCGGGAGTTGGACCGGGGAGCTGTTTTTT
d_call: NA; v_call: TRBV29-1; clone_size: few; j_call: TRBJ1-1; cdr3_aa: CSVSRDELNTEAFF; cdr3_nt: TGCAGCGTCAGCCGGGACGAGTTGAACACTGAAGCTTTCTTT
d_call: TRBD2; v_call: TRBV24-1; clone_size: NA; j_call: TRBJ2-3; cdr3_aa: CGTSDPRGSGRESFSTDTQYF; cdr3_nt: TGTGGCACCAGTGATCCCCGTGGTAGCGGGAGGGAGAGCTTCAGCACAGATACGCAGTATTTT
d_call: NA; v_call: TRBV7-6; clone_size: few; j_call: TRBJ2-6; cdr3_aa: CASSLGSFHSGANVLTF; cdr3_nt: TGTGCCAGCAGCTTAGGGTCGTTTCACTCTGGGGCCAACGTCCTGACTTTC
d_call: TRBD2; v_call: TRBV27; clone_size: NA; j_call: TRBJ2-5; cdr3_aa: CASSFGGRGEETQYF; cdr3_nt: TGTGCCAGCAGTTTCGGGGGGAGAGGAGAAGAGACCCAGTACTTC
d_call: TRBD1; v_call: TRBV7-2; clone_size: NA; j_call: TRBJ2-7; cdr3_aa: CAKGQGNEQYF; cdr3_nt: TGTGCCAAAGGACAGGGCAACGAGCAGTACTTC
d_call: NA; v_call: TRBV10-3; clone_size: few; j_call: TRBJ1-2; cdr3_aa: CAIGPWQETYGYTF; cdr3_nt: TGTGCCATCGGGCCCTGGCAGGAGACCTATGGCTACACCTTC
d_call: NA; v_call: TRBV24-1; clone_size: few; j_call: TRBJ2-5; cdr3_aa: CATSDPDRETQYF; cdr3_nt: TGTGCCACCAGTGATCCCGACAGGGAGACCCAGTACTTC
d_call: NA; v_call: TRBV29-1; clone_size: few; j_call: TRBJ2-7; cdr3_aa: CSVTHGFPYEQYF; cdr3_nt: TGCAGCGTTACCCATGGATTTCCCTACGAGCAGTACTTC
d_call: TRBD2; v_call: TRBV7-2; clone_size: few; j_call: TRBJ2-3; cdr3_aa: CASSHALLAGDQDTQYF; cdr3_nt: TGTGCCAGCAGCCACGCCTTACTAGCGGGGGACCAAGATACGCAGTATTTT
d_call: TRBD2; v_call: TRBV12-3/TRBV12-4; clone_size: NA; j_call: TRBJ2-1; cdr3_aa: CASSPGLDPNNEQFF; cdr3_nt: TGTGCCAGCAGTCCCGGACTAGACCCCAACAATGAGCAGTTCTTC
d_call: TRBD2; v_call: TRBV4-1; clone_size: NA; j_call: TRBJ2-2; cdr3_aa: CASSQGPAGTSYTGELFF; cdr3_nt: TGCGCCAGCAGCCAGGGCCCTGCCGGGACTAGTTACACCGGGGAGCTGTTTTTT
d_call: NA; v_call: TRBV7-9; clone_size: NA; j_call: TRBJ2-7; cdr3_aa: CASSLTGLPYEQYF; cdr3_nt: TGTGCCAGCAGCTTAACAGGTCTACCCTACGAGCAGTACTTC
d_call: TRBD1; v_call: TRBV14; clone_size: few; j_call: TRBJ1-6; cdr3_aa: CASSDRVTYNSPLHF; cdr3_nt: TGTGCCAGCAGCGACAGGGTGACCTATAATTCACCCCTCCACTTT
d_call: NA; v_call: TRBV12-3/TRBV12-4; clone_size: NA; j_call: TRBJ1-2; cdr3_aa: CASSLTLTGNYGYTF; cdr3_nt: TGTGCCAGCAGTTTAACGCTAACAGGGAACTATGGCTACACCTTC
d_call: NA; v_call: TRBV21-1; clone_size: many; j_call: TRBJ2-1; cdr3_aa: CASSKEGRGRDNEQFF; cdr3_nt: TGTGCCAGCAGCAAAGAAGGCAGGGGGCGGGACAATGAGCAGTTCTTC
d_call: NA; v_call: TRBV12-3/TRBV12-4; clone_size: NA; j_call: TRBJ2-5; cdr3_aa: CASSDRRQETQYF; cdr3_nt: TGTGCCAGCAGTGACAGACGCCAAGAGACCCAGTACTTC
d_call: NA; v_call: TRBV12-3/TRBV12-4; clone_size: many; j_call: TRBJ2-7; cdr3_aa: CASSLAAYEQYF; cdr3_nt: TGTGCCAGCAGCTTAGCGGCCTACGAGCAGTACTTC
d_call: TRBD1; v_call: TRBV24-1; clone_size: few; j_call: TRBJ2-5; cdr3_aa: CATSDFDRGWGETQYF; cdr3_nt: TGTGCCACCAGTGATTTTGACAGGGGTTGGGGAGAGACCCAGTACTTC
d_call: NA; v_call: TRBV16; clone_size: NA; j_call: TRBJ2-7; cdr3_aa: CASSQYVLLNPYEQYF; cdr3_nt: TGTGCCAGCAGCCAATACGTTTTACTCAATCCCTACGAGCAGTACTTC
d_call: TRBD2; v_call: TRBV12-3/TRBV12-4; clone_size: many; j_call: TRBJ2-7; cdr3_aa: CASSFGLAGGFYEQYF; cdr3_nt: TGTGCCAGCAGTTTTGGACTAGCGGGAGGGTTCTACGAGCAGTACTTC
d_call: NA; v_call: TRBV5-1; clone_size: few; j_call: TRBJ2-2; cdr3_aa: CASSLKGPTGELFF; cdr3_nt: TGCGCCAGCAGCTTGAAAGGACCCACCGGGGAGCTGTTTTTT
d_call: TRBD1; v_call: TRBV9; clone_size: NA; j_call: TRBJ2-7; cdr3_aa: CASSRGQDTYEQYF; cdr3_nt: TGTGCCAGCAGCAGGGGACAGGACACCTACGAGCAGTACTTC
d_call: NA; v_call: TRBV5-1; clone_size: NA; j_call: TRBJ2-2; cdr3_aa: CASSFEPDSMNTGELFF; cdr3_nt: TGCGCCAGCAGCTTTGAACCCGACTCTATGAACACCGGGGAGCTGTTTTTT
d_call: NA; v_call: TRBV27; clone_size: NA; j_call: TRBJ1-5; cdr3_aa: CASSARNSNQPQHF; cdr3_nt: TGTGCCAGCAGCGCGCGAAATAGCAATCAGCCCCAGCATTTT